This T cell receptor beta chain was observed in a study of cytomegalovirus exposure and HLA in healthy donors. The CDR3 contains 17 residues. The V end was cut by 2 bases, the J end by 5 bases, with 21 bases between. CDR1 is MNHEY and CDR2 is SMNVEV in the germline V gene (reference sequence). Researchers ran the PCR with 60 Vbeta and 13 Jbeta primers. In the original analysis: A later analysis counted about 80 million unique TCR beta chains, some 11 million shared. Some clones are missing from TCRdb's copy, which holds only in-frame ones; the method was immunoSEQ multiplex PCR. V, J and clone size derive from that table, while D and trimming were established from the DNA sequence. The top ten clones hold over 13% of a sample with about 150,000 clones, 70% to 80% of them seen once. General study results and limits: Using the classifier, cytomegalovirus status was reportedly diagnosed with high specificity and sensitivity. HLA alleles showed associations with approximately 15,000 TCR beta sequences in a later analysis, at a 0.05 false discovery rate.

Turning to this clone: Its matching antigen is unknown.

The origin of this receptor is a woman between 35 and 50 years old in good health and CMV-seronegative. The J gene is TRBJ2-5, the V gene TRBV27; no definite D call. Material: PBMCs. The CDR3 reads CASSLNYAVQTKETQYF. The DNA of the CDR3 is TGTGCCAGCAGTTTAAATTACGCAGTACAGACCAAGGAGACCCAGTACTTC.